Below are 18 T cell receptor beta chains sequenced from a single sample in a study of T cell responses to AZD1222 COVID-19 vaccine. Only in-frame clones appear in the TCRdb table, and some are missing; sequencing was by immunoSEQ multiplex PCR. The table includes approximately 150,000 clones, about 92% detected once. The sample in question was peripheral blood, obtained on day 0 of AZD1222 vaccination. The receptor set was obtained from an adult in good health.

This rearrangement joins TRBV25-1 to TRBJ2-2, with 8 bases matching TRBD1. The CDR3 sequence is 17 residues long. Germline values: CDR1 MGHDK, CDR2 SYGVNS. Trimming cost V 2 bases and J 3 bases; bases outside gene matches: 8. The DNA for the CDR3 is TGTGCCAGCAGTGAAGGTGGCAGGGGGCCCCACACCGGGGAGCTGTTTTTT. This sequence encodes CASSEGGRGPHTGELFF. The variable domain in full, completed from reference TRBV25-1 and TRBJ2-2, reads EADIYQTPRYLVIGTGKKITLECSQTMGHDKMYWYQQDPGMELHLIHYSYGVNSTEKGDLSSESTVSRIRTEHFPLTLESARPSHTSQYLCASSEGGRGPHTGELFFGEGSRLTVL.

Only one count was recorded for this clone. This rearrangement joins TRBV6-5 to TRBJ2-7, with TRBD2 matching over 8 bases. The CDR3 sequence is 14 residues long. Germline lookup yields CDR1 MNHEY and CDR2 SVGAGI. The V and J ends lost 6 bases and 0 bases, in that order; junction bases with no gene match: 4. This chain's CDR3 is CASSPTSASYEQYF. The CDR3, as DNA: TGTGCCAGCAGCCCGACTAGCGCCTCCTACGAGCAGTACTTC.

The V and J genes are TRBV29-1 and TRBJ1-1, with no clear D. This CDR3 region has 14 residues. Trimming removed 2 bases from V and 1 base from J, with 11 bases in between. Looked up from germline, CDR1 is SQVTM and CDR2 is ANQGSEA. The CDR3 loop is CSVELTLPNTEAFF. CDR3 sequence (DNA): TGCAGCGTTGAACTCACCTTGCCGAACACTGAAGCTTTCTTT. Looking up the rest from reference TRBV29-1 and TRBJ1-1 gives the full variable domain: SAVISQKPSRDICQRGTSLTIQCQVDSQVTMMFWYRQQPGQSLTLIATANQGSEATYESGFVIDKFPISRPNLTFSTLTVSNMSPEDSSIYLCSVELTLPNTEAFFGQGTRLTVV.

The chain combines TRBV28 with TRBJ2-5; 7 bases agree with TRBD2. The V and J ends lost 4 bases and 1 base, in that order; junction bases with no gene match: 9. Germline assignment: CDR1 MDHEN and CDR2 SYDVKM. CDR3 length equals 16 residues. Here the CDR3 DNA reads TGTGCCAGCAGTTCGGGGCGGGAGAGCCTCCAAGAGACCCAGTACTTC. Translating it yields CASSSGRESLQETQYF.

In its sample, this clone was seen once. This chain uses TRBV2 with TRBJ2-1; D is perhaps TRBD1 or TRBD2 (5 bases each). Trimming shortened V by 7 bases and J by 5 bases, and 30 bases separated the two germline ends. The CDR3 is 19 amino acids. Germline V lookup: CDR1 SNHLY, CDR2 FYNNEI. CDR3: CASTRGRLGSAVYDNEQFF. The CDR3 coding sequence is TGTGCCAGCACTAGGGGACGGCTAGGTAGCGCCGTCTACGACAATGAGCAGTTCTTC.

The J gene is TRBJ2-5, the V gene TRBV11-2, with D perhaps TRBD2 (6 bases). The CDR3 totals 14 residues. Germline V gene data show CDR1 as SGHAT and CDR2 as FQNNGV. The ends were cut back, 3 bases at V and 1 base at J, with 9 bases in the middle. CDR3 region: CASSLGLTQETQYF. The CDR3 region has the DNA TGTGCCAGCAGCTTGGGACTGACCCAAGAGACCCAGTACTTC. The full variable domain, with the rest looked up from reference TRBV11-2 and TRBJ2-5, is EAGVAQSPRYKIIEKRQSVAFWCNPISGHATLYWYQQILGQGPKLLIQFQNNGVVDDSQLPKDRFSAERLKGVDSTLKIQPAKLEDSAVYLCASSLGLTQETQYFGPGTRLLVL.

The J gene is TRBJ1-1, the V gene TRBV29-1, with a possible D match to TRBD1 (5 bases). This CDR3 region has 13 residues. Germline CDR1 is SQVTM and CDR2 is ANQGSEA. V was trimmed by 3 bases and J by 1 base, leaving 9 bases between them. The CDR3 here is CSVEGRTNTEAFF. The CDR3 DNA follows: TGCAGCGTTGAGGGACGTACGAACACTGAAGCTTTCTTT.

The chain uses TRBV6-5 and TRBJ1-4; unclear D gene. Germline V gene data show CDR1 as MNHEY and CDR2 as SVGAGI. There are 14 residues in the CDR3. The V end lost 6 bases, the J end lost 7 bases, and 15 bases lay between the germline ends. The CDR3 sequence: CASSLRGPGEKLFF. As DNA, the CDR3 is TGTGCCAGCAGCCTCAGAGGGCCGGGTGAAAAACTGTTTTTT.

This rearrangement joins TRBV7-9 to TRBJ2-2; no clear D. V lost 7 bases and J 2 bases, leaving 8 bases between the germline ends. From germline, CDR1 is SEHNR and CDR2 FQNEAQ (reference sequence). The CDR3 is 13 amino acids. Written as DNA, the CDR3 is TGTGCCAGCAAGGGCAGTAACACCGGGGAGCTGTTTTTT. Encoded protein: CASKGSNTGELFF.

The rearrangement joins TRBV9 to TRBJ2-1, with 8 bases identical to TRBD2. The CDR3 runs to 15 residues. From germline, CDR1 is SGDLS and CDR2 YYNGEE. J gave up 6 bases and V 2 bases, and 7 bases lay outside the gene matches. The CDR3 protein is CASSVGVAGSNEQFF. In DNA form, the CDR3 reads TGTGCCAGCAGCGTCGGGGTAGCGGGGAGCAATGAGCAGTTCTTC.

The chain employs TRBV5-4 and TRBJ1-1; 7 bases map to TRBD1. The CDR3 loop spans 14 amino acids. V lost 4 bases to trimming and J lost 1 base; unmatched junction nucleotides: 4. Germline loops: CDR1 SGHNT, CDR2 YYREEE (reference sequence). The CDR3, as DNA: TGTGCCAGCAGCCTGGACAGGTCGAACACTGAAGCTTTCTTT. It specifies CASSLDRSNTEAFF.

The chain recombines TRBV13 with TRBJ2-4, with D maybe TRBD1 (6 bases). Deletions cut 4 bases from V and 6 bases from J, with 19 bases between. Per the germline V gene, CDR1 is PRHDT and CDR2 is FYEKMQ (reference sequence). CDR3 length equals 16 residues. CDR3 protein: CASSSLAEEGGNIQYF. The CDR3 nucleotides are TGTGCCAGCAGCTCCCTGGCGGAGGAAGGGGGAAACATTCAGTACTTC. The whole variable domain, filled in from reference TRBV13 and TRBJ2-4, reads AAGVIQSPRHLIKEKRETATLKCYPIPRHDTVYWYQQGPGQDPQFLISFYEKMQSDKGSIPDRFSAQQFSDYHSELNMSSLELGDSALYFCASSSLAEEGGNIQYFGAGTRLSVL.

This clone was seen just once. The rearrangement joins TRBV5-6 to TRBJ2-4; TRBD1 matches 9 bases. The length of the CDR3 is 17 residues. V lost 7 bases, J lost 0 bases, and 11 bases stayed unmatched. The germline V gene has CDR1 SGHDT and CDR2 YYEEEE. The CDR3 protein is CASQPRTGVLAKNIQYF. CDR3 DNA: TGTGCCAGCCAACCTAGGACAGGGGTACTAGCCAAAAACATTCAGTACTTC.

V gene TRBV19 combines with J gene TRBJ1-5; perhaps TRBD1 as D (6 bases). This CDR3 spans 15 amino acids. Germline V gene sequence: CDR1 LNHDA, CDR2 SQIVND (reference sequence). The germline V and J ends were trimmed by 3 bases and 6 bases, with 15 bases remaining between them. The CDR3 loop is CASSIIGGGTQPQHF. Here the CDR3 DNA reads TGTGCCAGTAGTATCATAGGCGGGGGCACTCAGCCCCAGCATTTT.

This clone was counted a single time. This chain links TRBV7-2 with TRBJ2-7; D is possibly TRBD1 or TRBD2 (5 bases each). Looked up from germline, CDR1 is SGHTA and CDR2 is FQGNSA. Trimming took 6 bases from V and 0 from J, leaving 15 bases between them. The CDR3 runs to 15 residues. The CDR3 bases are TGTGCCAGCAGACCTACTGGGACGGCCTCCTACGAGCAGTACTTC. This gives the protein CASRPTGTASYEQYF.

As for this clone: Other DNA variants within this sample encode the same CDR3. The chain employs TRBV28 and TRBJ2-1; 7 bases align to TRBD2. This CDR3 region has 14 residues. Germline-derived CDR1 and CDR2 are MDHEN and SYDVKM. Losses at the gene ends were 2 bases for V and 4 bases for J; bases not matched to a gene: 2. The DNA for the CDR3 is TGTGCCAGCAGTTTAACTAGCGCATACAATGAGCAGTTCTTC. Residues: CASSLTSAYNEQFF.

This sequence joins TRBV2 and TRBJ2-7; 12 nucleotides match TRBD2. Germline values: CDR1 SNHLY, CDR2 FYNNEI. J was trimmed by 3 bases and V by 7 bases; bases with no gene match: 16. The CDR3 loop spans 18 amino acids. CDR3: CASTRTSGTNLRGYEQYF. CDR3 coding DNA: TGTGCCAGCACCAGGACTAGCGGGACCAACCTGAGGGGCTACGAGCAGTACTTC.

The rearrangement uses TRBV6-4 and TRBJ2-2, with D possibly being TRBD1 (6 bases). Germline lookup yields CDR1 MRHNA and CDR2 SNTAGT. This CDR3 is built from 14 residues. V was clipped by 2 bases and J by 4 bases, with 8 bases between them. CDR3 nucleotide sequence: TGTGCCAGCAGTGACAAAGGGGGCACCGGGGAGCTGTTTTTT. Translated, it gives CASSDKGGTGELFF.